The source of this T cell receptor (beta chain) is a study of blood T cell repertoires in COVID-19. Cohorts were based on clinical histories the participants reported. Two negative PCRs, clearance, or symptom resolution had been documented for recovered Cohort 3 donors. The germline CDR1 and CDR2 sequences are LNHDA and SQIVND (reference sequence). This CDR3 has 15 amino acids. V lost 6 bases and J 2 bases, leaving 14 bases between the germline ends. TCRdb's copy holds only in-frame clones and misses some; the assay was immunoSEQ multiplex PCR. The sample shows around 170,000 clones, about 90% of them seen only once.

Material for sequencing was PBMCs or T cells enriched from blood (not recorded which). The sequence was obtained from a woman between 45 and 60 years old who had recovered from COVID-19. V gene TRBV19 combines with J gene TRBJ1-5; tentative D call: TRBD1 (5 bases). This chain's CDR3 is CASSQRGFGNQPQHF. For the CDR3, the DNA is TGTGCCAGTAGCCAACGGGGGTTTGGCAATCAGCCCCAGCATTTT. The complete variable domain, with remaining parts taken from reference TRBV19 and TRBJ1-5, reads DGGITQSPKYLFRKEGQNVTLSCEQNLNHDAMYWYRQDPGQGLRLIYYSQIVNDFQKGDIAEGYSVSREKKESFPLTVTSAQKNPTAFYLCASSQRGFGNQPQHFGDGTRLSIL.